Included here is one TCR beta chain sequence, with context. Its antigen specificity is not known. No much larger clone is present one base from it, and per-base qualities are unavailable. This record comes from a study of blood T cell repertoires in COVID-19 (dated by TCRdb to 2020 to 2022). At the level of the whole study: Collaborator samples came from the United States, Italy and Spain and covered acute and convalescent phases of COVID-19. The material from the prospective study consisted of cDNA or gDNA derived from T cells, B-cell-depleted T cells, or PBMCs. Deeply sampled blood TCRbeta repertoires from subjects exposed to, actively infected with, or recovered from COVID-19 were included in the dataset. The repertoires were released in a freely available public database meant as a resource for research on the immune response to SARS-CoV-2. The samples were drawn from two sources: the first 160 participants of the ongoing ImmuneRACE study, and 1,254 subjects contributed by 6 global collaborators. Sample metadata almost always included a de-identified subject ID, COVID-19 status, age in years and sex. Where HLA class I and class II types were available, the types were taken from metadata supplied by the sample provider, not from assay-based typing.

On the study overall, not on this receptor specifically: How much clinical and demographic metadata was included differed by source and by participant, and the metadata was provided uncurated.

The immunoSEQ Assay, a bias-controlled multiplex PCR, was used to amplify TCRbeta CDR3 regions from genomic DNA. The paper's processing steps were these. The number of nucleated cells in each sample was estimated from the amplification of reference gene primers within the assay. Sequence reads were collapsed and filtered to measure the absolute abundance of every unique TCRbeta CDR3 rearrangement. For each sample, productive Simpson clonality was calculated by taking the square root of Simpson's diversity index across productive rearrangements. TCRdb limited this immuneACCESS table to in-frame rearrangements with V and J called. A share of clones is missing; checked studies link under half to unresolved V genes, and the rest is unexplained. V, J and clone size are taken as reported in that table, and D and trimming were inferred from the DNA itself. The sample records fewer than 85,000 clones, around 80% of which are singletons. The ten largest clones represent 28% of the sample.

Collaborating institutions collected whole blood in K2EDTA tubes following their own protocols. For TCRbeta analysis, collaborators shipped samples in one of three forms: frozen whole blood, isolated PBMCs, or DNA extracted from either of those sample types. The germline V and J ends show losses of 0 bases and 8 bases respectively, and no gene match explains 14 bases of the junction. Taken from cysteine to phenylalanine, the CDR3 has 18 residues. Just CDR3 DNA is preserved here, 54 bases in frame from base 1. Taken from the germline V gene, the CDR1 and CDR2 loops are WSHSY and SAAADI. The TCR was taken from a woman older than 75 with active or convalescent COVID-19. The rearrangement joined TRBV10-2 to TRBJ2-7; the junction holds 12 bases that match TRBD2. The sequencing sample was made of peripheral blood. CDR3 loop: CASSESVGLAGGNRKQYF. The DNA sequence is given as TGCGCCAGCAGTGAGTCTGTCGGGCTAGCGGGGGGGAATAGGAAGCAGTACTTC.